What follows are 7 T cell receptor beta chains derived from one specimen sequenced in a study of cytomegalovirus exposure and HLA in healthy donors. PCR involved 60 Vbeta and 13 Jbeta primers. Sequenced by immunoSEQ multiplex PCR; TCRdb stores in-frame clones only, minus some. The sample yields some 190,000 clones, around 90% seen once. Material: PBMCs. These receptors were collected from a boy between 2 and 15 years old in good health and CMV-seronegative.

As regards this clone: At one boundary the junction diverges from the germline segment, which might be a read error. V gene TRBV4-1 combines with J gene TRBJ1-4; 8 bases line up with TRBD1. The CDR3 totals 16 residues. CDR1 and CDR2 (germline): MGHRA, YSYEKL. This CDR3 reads CASSPGQGTAAEKLFF. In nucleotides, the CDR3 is TGTGCCAGCAGCCCAGGACAGGGAACAGCAGCTGAAAAACTGTTTTTT.

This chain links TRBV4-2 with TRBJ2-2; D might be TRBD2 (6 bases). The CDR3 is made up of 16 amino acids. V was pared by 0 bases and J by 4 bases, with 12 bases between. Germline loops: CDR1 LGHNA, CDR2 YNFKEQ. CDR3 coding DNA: TGTGCCAGCAGCCAAGAGGGGCGGGGTACCACCGGGGAGCTGTTTTTT. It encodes CASSQEGRGTTGELFF.

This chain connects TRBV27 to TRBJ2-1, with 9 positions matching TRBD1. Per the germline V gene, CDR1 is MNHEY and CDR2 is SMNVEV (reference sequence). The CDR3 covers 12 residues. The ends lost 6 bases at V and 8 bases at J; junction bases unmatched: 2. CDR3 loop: CASRRTGDEQFF. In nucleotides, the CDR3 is TGTGCCAGCAGACGGACAGGGGATGAGCAGTTCTTC.

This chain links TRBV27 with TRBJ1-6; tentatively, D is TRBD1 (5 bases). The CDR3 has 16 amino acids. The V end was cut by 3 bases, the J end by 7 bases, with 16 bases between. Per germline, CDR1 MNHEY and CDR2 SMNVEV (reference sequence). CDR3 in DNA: TGTGCCAGCAGTTTGGGCTGGTGGGGGGAGAATTCACCCCTCCACTTT. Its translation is CASSLGWWGENSPLHF.

CDR3 DNA: TGTGCCAGTGGGCCGAACCTGGAACAGCCCCAGCATTTT. The encoded protein is CASGPNLEQPQHF. The genes are TRBV6-1 and TRBJ1-5; no reliable D call. With 9 bases removed from V and 7 bases from J, the gap between germline ends came to 16 bases. From germline, CDR1 is MNHNS and CDR2 SASEGT. The CDR3 spans 13 residues.

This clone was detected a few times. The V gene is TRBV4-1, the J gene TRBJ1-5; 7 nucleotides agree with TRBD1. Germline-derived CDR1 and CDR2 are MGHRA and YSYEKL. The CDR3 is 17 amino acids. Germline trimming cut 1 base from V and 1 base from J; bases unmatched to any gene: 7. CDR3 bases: TGCGCCAGCAGCCAAGGCACAGGGGCTAGGAGCAATCAGCCCCAGCATTTT. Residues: CASSQGTGARSNQPQHF.

CDR3 region: CASSLGTSGIHNEQFF. Here the CDR3 DNA reads TGTGCCAGCAGCTTAGGGACTAGCGGGATTCACAATGAGCAGTTCTTC. This chain links TRBV7-7 with TRBJ2-1; 12 bases are a match to TRBD2. CDR1 and CDR2 (germline): SSHAT, FNYEAQ (reference sequence). The V segment lost 1 base and the J segment 5 bases; nucleotides outside the gene matches: 3. The CDR3 has 16 residues.